A single sample gave rise to the 13 T cell receptor beta chains below, sequenced in a study of neoadjuvant anti-PD-1 for oral cavity cancer. Assay: immunoSEQ multiplex PCR; the TCRdb copy retains only in-frame clones and omits some. The sample records 6,900 or so clones, over 70% being singletons. Source: PBMCs, taken before nivolumab (anti-PD-1) treatment. All receptors come from a person aged 40-85 years with oral cavity squamous cell carcinoma.

The chain joins TRBV30 to TRBJ1-1; D remains ambiguous. V dropped 0 bases and J dropped 0 bases, with 5 bases sitting between them. The CDR3 spans 13 residues. The germline gives CDR1 GTSNPN, CDR2 SVGIG (reference sequence). CDR3 nucleotides: TGTGCCTGGAGTGTAAACATGAACACTGAAGCTTTCTTT. This gives the protein CAWSVNMNTEAFF.

The chain combines TRBV11-3 with TRBJ2-2; 13 bases match TRBD2. CDR1 is SGHNT and CDR2 is YENEEA in the germline V gene. The ends lost 3 bases at V and 6 bases at J; junction bases unmatched: 7. The CDR3 covers 17 residues. In DNA, the CDR3 is TGTGCCAGCAGCTTTGCAACTAGCGGGGGGGCCCCCGGGGAGCTGTTTTTT. Translating gives CASSFATSGGAPGELFF.

A few counts support this clone. The rearrangement links TRBV7-9 to TRBJ1-2; TRBD1 agrees at 7 bases. The V gene end was trimmed by 5 bases and the J gene end by 6 bases; junction bases not matched to a gene: 9. This CDR3 contains 14 residues. Germline CDR1 SEHNR, CDR2 FQNEAQ (reference sequence). CDR3 bases: TGTGCCAGCAGCCCACAGGGGAGGATCGATGGCTACACCTTC. This gives the protein CASSPQGRIDGYTF. Based on the CDR3 plus reference TRBV7-9 and TRBJ1-2, the full variable domain is DTGVSQNPRHKITKRGQNVTFRCDPISEHNRLYWYRQTLGQGPEFLTYFQNEAQLEKSRLLSDRFSAERPKGSFSTLEIQRTEQGDSAMYLCASSPQGRIDGYTFGSGTRLTVV.

In its sample, this clone was seen a few times. The chain carries TRBV5-8 and TRBJ2-3; D might be TRBD1 (5 bases). Per germline, CDR1 SGHTS and CDR2 YDEGEE. Trimming removed 0 bases from V and 3 bases from J, with 11 bases in between. The CDR3 is 15 residues long. The CDR3 region has the DNA TGTGCCAGCAGCTTGGTAGGGGCCTCAACAGATACGCAGTATTTT. This sequence encodes CASSLVGASTDTQYF.

This chain joins TRBV11-3 and TRBJ1-1; D gene unclear. The CDR3 is 13 amino acids. Between the trimmed V and J ends, which lost 5 bases and 3 bases, there was a span of 10 bases. From germline, CDR1 is SGHNT and CDR2 YENEEA. In DNA, the CDR3 is TGTGCCAGCAGCACCCGCCGTGACACTGAAGCTTTCTTT. It codes for CASSTRRDTEAFF.

J is TRBJ1-6 and V is TRBV5-1; D is possibly TRBD1 (5 bases). V was pared by 3 bases and J by 6 bases, with 13 bases between. Germline V gene data show CDR1 as SGHRS and CDR2 as YFSETQ. This CDR3 region has 15 residues. DNA for the CDR3: TGCGCCAGCAGCTATTATACAGGTTTTAATTCACCCCTCCACTTT. The encoded protein is CASSYYTGFNSPLHF.

V gene TRBV19 combines with J gene TRBJ2-5; D unclear. In germline, CDR1 is LNHDA, CDR2 SQIVND (reference sequence). Trimming took off 6 bases at V and 5 bases at J, with 19 bases between the two ends. This CDR3 contains 15 residues. The CDR3 bases are TGTGCCAGTAGCCGATCCCCCGCGATCGGGGAGACCCAGTACTTC. Its protein product is CASSRSPAIGETQYF.

The chain joins TRBV28 to TRBJ2-1; the match to TRBD1 covers 8 bases. The V segment lost 2 bases and the J segment 4 bases; nucleotides outside the gene matches: 4. The germline V gene encodes CDR1 MDHEN and CDR2 SYDVKM. The CDR3 consists of 15 residues. CDR3 sequence reads: CASSLMQGAYNEQFF. In DNA form, the CDR3 reads TGTGCCAGCAGTTTAATGCAGGGGGCTTACAATGAGCAGTTCTTC. The variable domain in full, with the rest retrieved from reference TRBV28 and TRBJ2-1, is DVKVTQSSRYLVKRTGEKVFLECVQDMDHENMFWYRQDPGLGLRLIYFSYDVKMKEKGDIPEGYSVSREKKERFSLILESASTNQTSMYLCASSLMQGAYNEQFFGPGTRLTVL.

This clone was seen a few times. The chain couples TRBV29-1 to TRBJ2-7, with no clear D. The CDR3 has 13 amino acids. From germline, CDR1 is SQVTM and CDR2 ANQGSEA. Between the trimmed V and J ends, which lost 5 bases and 0 bases, there was a span of 11 bases. In DNA, the CDR3 is TGCAGCGTTTCGTCTCAGAGCTCCTACGAGCAGTACTTC. It specifies CSVSSQSSYEQYF.

The J gene is TRBJ1-4, the V gene TRBV9; D is undetermined. Trimming took off 0 bases at V and 4 bases at J, with 13 bases between the two ends. The CDR3 spans 16 residues. Germline V CDR1 and CDR2: SGDLS, YYNGEE. The CDR3 protein is CASSVGGRTLNEKLFF. The CDR3 DNA sequence: TGTGCCAGCAGCGTAGGCGGCCGGACCCTTAATGAAAAACTGTTTTTT. The whole variable domain, remainder taken from reference TRBV9 and TRBJ1-4, is DSGVTQTPKHLITATGQRVTLRCSPRSGDLSVYWYQQSLDQGLQFLIQYYNGEERAKGNILERFSAQQFPDLHSELNLSSLELGDSALYFCASSVGGRTLNEKLFFGSGTQLSVL.

The chain joins TRBV21-1 to TRBJ2-7; no DNA check was done on the table's D call, TRBD2. TRBV21-1 is a listed pseudogene. The CDR3 totals 15 residues. As DNA, the CDR3 is TGTGCCAGCAGCAAAGTCCCAGCGAGCTCCTACGAGCAGTACTTC. Translation gives CASSKVPASSYEQYF.

The chain combines TRBV4-1 with TRBJ2-3; possibly TRBD1 or TRBD2 for D (5 bases each). The CDR3 consists of 16 residues. The V and J ends lost 0 bases and 2 bases respectively, with 12 bases between them. CDR1 and CDR2 (germline): MGHRA, YSYEKL. The CDR3 DNA follows: TGCGCCAGCAGCCAAGAATCGGGGCGGTACACAGATACGCAGTATTTT. This encodes CASSQESGRYTDTQYF.

This rearrangement joins TRBV25-1 to TRBJ1-4; tentatively, D is TRBD1 (6 bases). This CDR3 is built from 15 residues. V lost 0 bases and J 8 bases, leaving 13 bases between the germline ends. The germline gives CDR1 MGHDK, CDR2 SYGVNS. The CDR3 is CASSEYKGGREKLFF. The CDR3 nucleotides read TGTGCCAGCAGTGAATATAAAGGGGGAAGGGAAAAACTGTTTTTT.